What follows describes a single TCR beta chain. Authors' processing steps: It was from reference gene primer amplification that nucleated cell counts were estimated. Only in-frame clones appear in the TCRdb table, and some are missing; sequencing was by immunoSEQ multiplex PCR. V, J and clone size derive from that table, while D and trimming were established from the DNA sequence. This table has 12,000 to 15,000 clones, under 85% appearing once. These data are taken from a study of blood T cell repertoires in COVID-19. This CDR3 contains 15 residues. In germline, CDR1 is MRHNA, CDR2 SNTAGT. The V and J ends lost 6 bases and 2 bases respectively, with 14 bases between them.

The chain links TRBV6-4 to TRBJ1-5; tentatively, D is TRBD1 (5 bases). The sequenced sample was peripheral blood. The receptor was derived from a man aged 60 to 69 with acute or convalescent COVID-19. CDR3 region: CASSETGGGNQPQHF. CDR3 bases: TGTGCCAGCAGCGAAACCGGGGGAGGCAATCAGCCCCAGCATTTT.